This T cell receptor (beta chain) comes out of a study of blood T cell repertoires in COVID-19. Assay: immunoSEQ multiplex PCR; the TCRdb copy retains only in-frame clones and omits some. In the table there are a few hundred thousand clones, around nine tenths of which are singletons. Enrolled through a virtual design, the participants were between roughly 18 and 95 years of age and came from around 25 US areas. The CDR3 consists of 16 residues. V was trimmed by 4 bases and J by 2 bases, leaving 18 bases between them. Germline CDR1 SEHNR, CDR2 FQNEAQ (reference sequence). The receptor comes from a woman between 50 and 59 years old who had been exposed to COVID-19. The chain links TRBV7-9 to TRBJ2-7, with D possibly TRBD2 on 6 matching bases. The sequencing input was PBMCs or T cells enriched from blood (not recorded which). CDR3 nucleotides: TGTGCCAGCAGCTCCCCCCTTGGGACTGGCACCTACGAGCAGTACTTC. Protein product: CASSSPLGTGTYEQYF.